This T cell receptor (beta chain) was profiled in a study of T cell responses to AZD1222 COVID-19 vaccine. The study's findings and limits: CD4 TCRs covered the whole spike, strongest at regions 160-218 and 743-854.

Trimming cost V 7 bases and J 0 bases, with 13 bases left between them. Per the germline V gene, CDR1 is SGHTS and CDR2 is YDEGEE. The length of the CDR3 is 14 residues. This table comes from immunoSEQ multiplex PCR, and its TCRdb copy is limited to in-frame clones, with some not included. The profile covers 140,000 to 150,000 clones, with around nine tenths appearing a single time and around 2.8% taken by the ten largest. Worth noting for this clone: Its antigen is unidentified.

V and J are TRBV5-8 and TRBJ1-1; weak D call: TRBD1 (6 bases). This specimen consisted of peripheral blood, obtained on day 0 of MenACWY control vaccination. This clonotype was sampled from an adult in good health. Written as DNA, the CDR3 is TGTGCCAGCCGGAGAGGACAGTTGAACACTGAAGCTTTCTTT. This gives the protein CASRRGQLNTEAFF.